Here is one TCR beta chain with its context. The CDR3 length is 17 residues. Germline lookup yields CDR1 MGHRA and CDR2 YSYEKL. Trimming took 2 bases from V and 2 from J, leaving 17 bases between them. These data are taken from a study of blood T cell repertoires in COVID-19. The protocol was immunoSEQ multiplex PCR, while the TCRdb copy is restricted to in-frame clones and leaves out a portion. The sample records over 85,000 clones, 85% to 90% being singletons. The receptor was derived from a human donor with COVID-19, enrolled during active disease. The donor label of this sample is uncertain. The chain recombines TRBV4-1 with TRBJ2-3; D may be TRBD2 (5 bases). Sequenced material: peripheral blood. CDR3: CASSQQADPGLTDTQYF. The CDR3 nucleotides are TGCGCCAGCAGCCAACAGGCGGACCCAGGACTCACAGATACGCAGTATTTT.